This T cell receptor beta chain originates from a study of shared clonotypes between healthy human individuals. Each donor was a Caucasian adult residing in Nashville, Tennessee. Per germline, CDR1 MDHEN and CDR2 SYDVKM. V lost 6 bases to trimming and J lost 2 bases; unmatched junction nucleotides: 1. The CDR3 spans 12 residues. Details on this clone: Antigen specificity is unknown.

Assay used: immunoSEQ multiplex PCR; TCRdb lists only in-frame clones, some missing. The sample lists hundreds of thousands of clones; around 73% were seen once. Whole-study findings and limits: Rarefaction showed sorted-subset sequencing was incomplete despite large depth. With few donors, the genetic and exposure-history diversity represented was limited.

The material sequenced was memory CD4+ T cells sorted from blood. Subset defined: CD45RA-negative fraction. The rearrangement uses TRBV28 and TRBJ2-7; 7 bases are shared with TRBD1. The clonotype comes from a woman aged 25 to 39 in good health. CDR3 residues: CASRGQTYEQYF. The CDR3 DNA reads as TGTGCCAGCAGGGGACAGACCTACGAGCAGTACTTC.